This T cell receptor (beta chain) was recorded in a study of blood T cell repertoires in COVID-19. The CDR3 covers 13 residues. Trimming shortened V by 8 bases and J by 0 bases, and 8 bases separated the two germline ends. The count of this clone is one. Original data processing: Scientists estimated how many nucleated cells there were by amplifying reference gene primers. Sequenced by immunoSEQ multiplex PCR; TCRdb stores in-frame clones only, minus some. V, J and clone size are taken as reported in that table, and D and trimming were inferred from the DNA itself. Here the sample spans about 270,000 clones, around 89% being singletons.

The source of this sequence is a woman aged 25 to 45 with acute COVID-19. The source material was PBMCs or T cells enriched from blood (not recorded which). The chain is built from TRBV12-3 or TRBV12-4 and TRBJ1-3; no clear D. Written as DNA, the CDR3 is TGTGCCAGCGCGGAGAGCTCTGGAAACACCATATATTTT. It specifies CASAESSGNTIYF.